Following are 19 T cell receptor beta chains from one sample sequenced in a study of vaccination effects on CD4 cells after COVID-19. Profiled with immunoSEQ multiplex PCR; TCRdb holds only in-frame clones, not every one. The table shows 55,000 or so clones, with roughly two thirds occurring only once. Before sequencing, viral peptide pools were used by the ViraFEST assay to expand antigen-specific CD4+ T cells. A 10-day culture period preceded the isolation of CD4+ T cells. None of these healthy vaccinees had been infected with SARS-CoV-2 before vaccination. Their antigens remain unidentified. This specimen consisted of CD4+ T cells from PBMCs cultured with SARS-CoV-2 spike peptides, obtained before COVID-19 vaccination. Source of these receptors: a human donor who received a COVID-19 vaccine.

The V call is TRBV25-1, the J call TRBJ1-6; 9 bases are shared with TRBD1. Trimming cost V 4 bases and J 7 bases; bases outside gene matches: 8. The V gene's germline CDR1 is MGHDK and CDR2 SYGVNS. This CDR3 region has 16 residues. The CDR3 coding sequence is TGTGCCAGCAGTGGATTACAGGGGGCGGGGAATTCACCCCTCCACTTT. Translation gives CASSGLQGAGNSPLHF.

The table lists this clone with a few counts. This chain connects TRBV18 to TRBJ1-2; 8 bases align to TRBD1. Per the germline V gene, CDR1 is KGHSH and CDR2 is LQKENI. The trim removed 4 bases at V and 3 bases at J, leaving 1 base unmatched. The CDR3 loop spans 13 amino acids. The CDR3 region is CASSLGQDYGYTF. In DNA form, the CDR3 reads TGTGCCAGCTCACTGGGACAGGACTATGGCTACACCTTC.

This clone was detected once. One junction end does not reproduce the germline sequence, and a read error may be involved. The chain has TRBV11-2 and TRBJ2-7; D possibly uses TRBD1 or TRBD2 (5 bases each). CDR1 and CDR2 from the germline V gene are SGHAT and FQNNGV. The CDR3 spans 15 residues. This chain's CDR3 is CASSLAPGAFGSPHF. The CDR3 DNA sequence: TGTGCCAGCAGCTTAGCGCCCGGGGCCTTCGGCTCTCCCCACTTC.

The rearrangement uses TRBV4-1 and TRBJ1-2; tentative D call: TRBD1 (5 bases). V lost 6 bases and J lost 4, with 21 bases in between. This CDR3 has 16 residues. Germline CDR1 and CDR2: MGHRA and YSYEKL. The DNA of the CDR3 is TGCGCCAGCAGTCCTATGAGAGGGGCAGGGCCCTATGGCTACACCTTC. It translates to CASSPMRGAGPYGYTF.

The chain is built from TRBV5-1 and TRBJ2-3, with D perhaps matching TRBD1 or TRBD2 (6 bases each). Trimming removed 0 bases from V and 8 bases from J, with 22 bases in between. This CDR3 comprises 17 residues. Germline V gene sequence: CDR1 SGHRS, CDR2 YFSETQ. In DNA, the CDR3 is TGCGCCAGCAGCTTGGCTTACCGGGACCTAGGGGGGAGTACGCAGTATTTT. It specifies CASSLAYRDLGGSTQYF.

This clone came up a few times. The genes are TRBV7-3 and TRBJ2-2; no definite D call. This CDR3 comprises 13 residues. V dropped 1 base and J dropped 7 bases, with 7 bases sitting between them. Germline V gene lookup returns CDR1 SGHTA and CDR2 FQGTGA. The CDR3 reads CASSLNGIGELFF. The CDR3 nucleotides are TGTGCCAGCAGCTTAAACGGAATCGGGGAGCTGTTTTTT.

The genes are TRBV6-5 and TRBJ2-7, with 7 nucleotides matching TRBD1. The germline V gene has CDR1 MNHEY and CDR2 SVGAGI. V shed 7 bases, J shed 4 bases, and the junction held 4 bases outside the gene matches. CDR3 length equals 12 residues. The CDR3 is CASTGQTYEQYF. The CDR3, as DNA: TGTGCCAGCACGGGACAGACTTACGAGCAGTACTTC.

The chain recombines TRBV5-1 with TRBJ2-3, with TRBD2 as a possible D gene (7 bases). The CDR3 consists of 16 residues. Germline CDR1 and CDR2: SGHRS and YFSETQ. V lost 4 bases, J lost 3 bases, and 18 bases lay in between. CDR3: CASSPEGGGLTDTQYF. The CDR3 coding sequence is TGCGCCAGCAGCCCGGAGGGGGGGGGCTTAACAGATACGCAGTATTTT. Drawing the rest from reference TRBV5-1 and TRBJ2-3, the complete variable domain is KAGVTQTPRYLIKTRGQQVTLSCSPISGHRSVSWYQQTPGQGLQFLFEYFSETQRNKGNFPGRFSGRQFSNSRSEMNVSTLELGDSALYLCASSPEGGGLTDTQYFGPGTRLTVL.

The chain carries TRBV12-2 and TRBJ2-4; TRBD2, the D gene given by the table, was not confirmed from the DNA. TRBV12-2 is classified as a pseudogene. The CDR3 runs 18 residues. This CDR3 is CASRLGPTRAPARNIQYF. The CDR3 DNA follows: TGTGCAAGTCGCTTAGGGCCGACTAGAGCTCCCGCTCGGAACATTCAGTACTTC.

The chain couples TRBV9 to TRBJ2-3; TRBD1 aligns across 8 bases. Germline assignment: CDR1 SGDLS and CDR2 YYNGEE. V dropped 0 bases and J dropped 0; count of bases not matched to a gene: 3. CDR3 size: 16 residues. As DNA, the CDR3 is TGTGCCAGCAGCGTAGGGACAGGGATTAGCACAGATACGCAGTATTTT. Amino acids: CASSVGTGISTDTQYF.

This chain connects TRBV7-9 to TRBJ2-3; 7 positions agree with TRBD1. Germline V gene lookup returns CDR1 SEHNR and CDR2 FQNEAQ (reference sequence). J lost 4 bases, V lost 5 bases, and 6 bases had no gene match. The CDR3 is 14 amino acids. Here the CDR3 reads CASSPTGSADTQYF. CDR3 DNA sequence: TGTGCCAGCAGCCCGACAGGGTCCGCAGATACGCAGTATTTT.

This chain joins TRBV5-4 and TRBJ1-5, with TRBD1 as a possible D gene (6 bases). Trimming removed 0 bases at V and 4 bases at J, with 11 bases between. This CDR3 has 15 residues. The germline V gene has CDR1 SGHNT and CDR2 YYREEE (reference sequence). The CDR3 region is CASSLGTGNNQPQHF. The CDR3 region has the DNA TGTGCCAGCAGCTTGGGAACAGGGAATAATCAGCCCCAGCATTTT.

The chain recombines TRBV6-5 with TRBJ1-1, with D perhaps matching TRBD1 (5 bases). V was trimmed by 5 bases and J by 1 base, leaving 5 bases between them. Looked up from germline, CDR1 is MNHEY and CDR2 is SVGAGI. The length of the CDR3 is 12 residues. The CDR3 loop is CASSTGNTEAFF. CDR3 nucleotides: TGTGCCAGCAGTACAGGGAACACTGAAGCTTTCTTT.

The chain links TRBV10-2 to TRBJ1-2, with D perhaps matching TRBD1 (6 bases). Germline V gives CDR1 WSHSY, CDR2 SAAADI. The CDR3 has 12 residues. V was clipped by 7 bases and J by 2 bases, with 8 bases between them. The DNA of the CDR3 is TGCGCCAGCAAGGACAGCAACTATGGCTACACCTTC. This codes for CASKDSNYGYTF.

The CDR3 DNA is TGTGCCAGCAGTTACGGTCAGCAAGAGACCCAGTACTTC. Translating it yields CASSYGQQETQYF. The chain is built from TRBV6-2 or TRBV6-3 and TRBJ2-5, with D hard to call. Germline V CDR1 and CDR2: MNHEY, SVGEGT. This CDR3 has 13 amino acids. V shed 2 bases and J shed 2 bases, with 6 bases lying between them.

The CDR3 DNA sequence: TGTGCCAGCAGGGAGATCCCAGATACGCAGTATTTT. Translated, it gives CASREIPDTQYF. The chain combines TRBV2 with TRBJ2-3; D remains unclear. Looked up from germline, CDR1 is SNHLY and CDR2 is FYNNEI. The CDR3 is 12 residues long. Trimming shortened V by 6 bases and J by 4 bases, and 8 bases separated the two germline ends.

The genes are TRBV19 and TRBJ1-4, with a tentative D call TRBD1 (6 bases). Trimming took off 4 bases at V and 5 bases at J, with 14 bases between the two ends. Per the germline V gene, CDR1 is LNHDA and CDR2 is SQIVND (reference sequence). This CDR3 is built from 15 residues. This CDR3 is CASSTRRGINEKLFF. In DNA form, the CDR3 reads TGTGCCAGTAGTACCCGAAGGGGGATAAATGAAAAACTGTTTTTT. Complete variable domain (other parts from reference TRBV19 and TRBJ1-4): DGGITQSPKYLFRKEGQNVTLSCEQNLNHDAMYWYRQDPGQGLRLIYYSQIVNDFQKGDIAEGYSVSREKKESFPLTVTSAQKNPTAFYLCASSTRRGINEKLFFGSGTQLSVL.

The chain is built from TRBV6-5 and TRBJ1-2, with TRBD1 as a possible D gene (6 bases). V shed 8 bases and J shed 0 bases, with 16 bases lying between them. Germline values: CDR1 MNHEY, CDR2 SVGAGI. This CDR3 contains 15 residues. This chain's CDR3 is CASEDSLLANYGYTF. The CDR3 DNA sequence: TGTGCCAGCGAGGACAGCTTATTAGCTAACTATGGCTACACCTTC.

This chain connects TRBV19 to TRBJ2-1; 9 nucleotides line up with TRBD1. J lost 5 bases, V lost 1 base, and 3 bases had no gene match. The CDR3 length is 15 residues. Germline V lookup: CDR1 LNHDA, CDR2 SQIVND (reference sequence). CDR3 sequence: CASSIVTGGNNEQFF. In nucleotides, the CDR3 is TGTGCCAGTAGTATAGTGACAGGGGGAAACAATGAGCAGTTCTTC.